These 28 T cell receptor beta chains were sequenced from one sample in a study of tumor-infiltrating lymphocytes in primary liver carcinoma. Starting from 500 ng of total RNA, TCR beta cDNA was produced with a primer in the constant region. Libraries for TCR beta were built through three nested multiplex PCR rounds, which together made up a slightly modified ARM-PCR procedure. PCR rounds one and two used TRBV1-TRBV30 forward primers with a C-beta reverse primer for 10 cycles each. One entry per CDR3 protein, called by TCRdb with MiXCR from the multiplex PCR reads. The sample includes 75,000 or so distinct CDR3 sequences, over 60% of them seen just once. The roughly 20-31 mg bulk tissue piece was not sorted before simultaneous RNA and DNA extraction. Sequenced sample: liver tumor tissue from sampling region 4. Subset meaning: tumor region T4, right-lateral pole. These receptors came from a man aged 35-49 years with primary liver carcinoma and hepatitis B virus infection.

Points on this clonotype: A much larger clone is a single base away; this may be a read error. The V call is TRBV5-4, the J call TRBJ2-7; 8 positions match TRBD1. CDR3 length: 15 residues. Germline lookup yields CDR1 SGHNT and CDR2 YYREEE (reference sequence). The CDR3, as DNA: TGTACCAGCAGCATAACCGGGACAGGAGCTTACGAGCAGTACTTC. As protein: CTSSITGTGAYEQYF.

V gene TRBV29-1 combines with J gene TRBJ2-3; 8 nucleotides agree with TRBD2. CDR1 SQVTM and CDR2 ANQGSEA come from the germline V gene. This CDR3 region has 16 residues. Germline trimming cut 6 bases from V and 4 bases from J; bases unmatched to any gene: 15. The CDR3 here is CSVKPVSGKDPDTQYF. CDR3 coding DNA: TGCAGCGTGAAACCCGTTAGCGGGAAGGATCCAGATACGCAGTATTTT.

A word on this clonotype: Being one base from a much bigger clone, this may be a read error. The gene calls are TRBV28 and TRBJ1-6, with D possibly being TRBD1 (5 bases). The CDR3 runs to 14 residues. CDR1 and CDR2 from the germline V gene are MDHEN and SYDVKM. The CDR3 DNA reads as TGTGCCATCTCTACGGGGGGGTTTGGGTCACCCCCCCACTTT. Amino acids: CAISTGGFGSPPHF.

This clonotype was seen more than once but under ten times. Germline is not matched at one junction end, which may reflect a read error. The CDR3 region has the DNA TGTGTCAGCAGCCGACTCCTTAGCTCCTACGATGAGCAGTTCTTC. Encoded protein: CVSSRLLSSYDEQFF. The chain uses TRBV6-5 and TRBJ2-1; D unresolved. Germline-derived CDR1 and CDR2 are MNHEY and SVGAGI. There are 15 residues in the CDR3.

Comment on this clonotype: One end of the junction varies from germline; a read error may be responsible. J is TRBJ1-1 and V is TRBV29-1, with D unresolved. The length of the CDR3 is 11 residues. The germline V gene encodes CDR1 SQVTM and CDR2 ANQGSEA. CDR3 sequence reads: CSVFTNTEAIF. The CDR3 bases are TGCAGCGTTTTCACGAACACTGAGGCTATCTTT.

Points on this clonotype: Germline and junction disagree at one end, which may indicate a read error. V is TRBV12-3 or TRBV12-4 and J is TRBJ2-2; the match to TRBD1 covers 7 bases. The CDR3 consists of 15 residues. In nucleotides, the CDR3 is TGTGCCAGCAGATCCACAGGGGCGAAGACCGGGGAGCTGTTTTTC. This translates into CASRSTGAKTGELFF.

This clonotype was detected a few times. A much more abundant neighbour one base away suggests this may be a read error. The chain carries TRBV10-3 and TRBJ1-1; D remains unclear. There are 14 residues in the CDR3. Germline V lookup: CDR1 ENHRY, CDR2 SYGVKD. The CDR3 loop reads CTISSDGLNTEAFF. The CDR3 DNA is TGTACCATCAGTTCGGACGGATTGAACACTGAAGCTTTCTTT.

On this clonotype itself: Given the absence of the conserved phenylalanine or tryptophan at the CDR3 end, a read error is likely. The chain combines TRBV6-5 with TRBJ2-6, with D unclear. Looked up from germline, CDR1 is MNHEY and CDR2 is SVGAGI. Trimming removed 2 bases at V and 0 bases at J, with 8 bases between. This CDR3 has 16 amino acids. The CDR3 loop reads CASSYLGSSGANVLTS. The CDR3, as DNA: TGTGCCAGCAGTTACCTAGGCAGCTCTGGGGCCAACGTCCTGACTTCC.

The chain has TRBV12-3 or TRBV12-4 and TRBJ2-7; D call uncertain. This CDR3 spans 13 amino acids. The CDR3 bases are TGTGTCAGGAGTTTAAGGGAATCCTACGAGCAGTACTTC. As protein: CVRSLRESYEQYF.

Of note for this clonotype: At one end the junction does not follow the germline gene, possibly because of a read error. The CDR3 loop reads CASGFYRQGEATDTQYF. The CDR3 DNA reads TGTGCCAGCGGCTTCTATCGACAGGGGGAGGCTACAGATACGCAGTACTTT. The chain combines TRBV11-2 with TRBJ2-3; TRBD1 matches at 9 bases. The CDR3 has 17 amino acids. Germline V lookup: CDR1 SGHAT, CDR2 FQNNGV.

This clonotype was found many times. Compared with germline, one end of the junction differs, possibly owing to a read error. The CDR3 region has the DNA TGTGCCAGCAGCTTTGGGTTCCCTCCAGATACGCGGTATTTT. This encodes CASSFGFPPDTRYF. The chain has TRBV11-2 and TRBJ2-3; no definite D call. Germline-derived CDR1 and CDR2 are SGHAT and FQNNGV. This CDR3 comprises 14 residues.

A remark on this clonotype: Because it lacks the conserved phenylalanine or tryptophan at the end, this CDR3 is likely a read error. The V and J genes are TRBV30 and TRBJ1-5, with D hard to call. Germline V lookup: CDR1 GTSNPN, CDR2 SVGIG (reference sequence). CDR3 length equals 16 residues. V dropped 1 base and J dropped 2 bases, with 15 bases sitting between them. The CDR3: CAWSEAGSAGNQPQHS. The DNA for the CDR3 is TGTGCCTGGAGTGAAGCCGGGTCAGCTGGCAATCAGCCCCAGCATTCT.

On this clonotype: An end of the junction does not agree with germline; a read error may underlie this. The chain joins TRBV29-1 to TRBJ2-1, with a weak D call TRBD1 (6 bases). Germline lookup yields CDR1 SQVTM and CDR2 ANQGSEA. CDR3 length: 14 residues. CDR3 loop: CSVVRDTIYNEQFF. The CDR3, as DNA: TGCAGCGTTGTAAGGGACACCATCTACAATGAGCAATTCTTC.

With respect to this clonotype: An end of the junction differs from the germline gene, which may be a read error. The rearrangement links TRBV28 to TRBJ2-7; the D call may be TRBD1 or TRBD2 (6 bases each). This CDR3 contains 15 residues. The germline V gene has CDR1 MDHEN and CDR2 SYDVKM. CDR3: CASSLRGDWRDEQYF. CDR3 DNA sequence: TGCGCCAGCAGTTTAAGGGGGGACTGGAGGGACGAGCAGTACTTC.

A remark on this clonotype: The missing conserved phenylalanine or tryptophan at the end of this CDR3 makes a read error likely. The CDR3 sequence: CASTLGLGPGEQYS. For the CDR3, the DNA is TGTGCCAGCACTCTTGGACTAGGCCCGGGCGAGCAGTACTCC. V and J are TRBV12-3 or TRBV12-4 and TRBJ2-7, with 7 bases lining up with TRBD2. The CDR3 has 14 amino acids. Germline trimming cut 7 bases from V and 6 bases from J; bases unmatched to any gene: 12.

With respect to this clonotype: At one boundary the junction diverges from the germline segment, which might be a read error. The chain couples TRBV28 to TRBJ2-7; 16 nucleotides align to TRBD2. This CDR3 region has 16 residues. The germline CDR1 and CDR2 sequences are MDHEN and SYDVKM. The DNA for the CDR3 is TGTACCAGCAGCCTGGGACTAGCGGGAGGGCCGGGGGAGCAGTGCTTC. This codes for CTSSLGLAGGPGEQCF.

This clonotype was counted ten times or more. The chain employs TRBV28 and TRBJ2-7; D is unclear. V was cut by 0 bases and J by 0 bases, with 9 bases left in between. The CDR3 loop spans 15 amino acids. Germline values: CDR1 MDHEN, CDR2 SYDVKM. The CDR3 nucleotides read TGTGCCAGCAGTTTATGGTCCAGCAGCTCCTACGAGCAGTACTTC. This encodes CASSLWSSSSYEQYF. Variable domain in full (rest from reference TRBV28 and TRBJ2-7): DVKVTQSSRYLVKRTGEKVFLECVQDMDHENMFWYRQDPGLGLRLIYFSYDVKMKEKGDIPEGYSVSREKKERFSLILESASTNQTSMYLCASSLWSSSSYEQYFGPGTRLTVT.

A note on this clonotype: A much larger clone differs by one base, so this may be a read error. The chain combines TRBV12-5 with TRBJ2-7, with D hard to call. CDR1 LGHNT and CDR2 FRNRAP come from the germline V gene. The CDR3 sequence is 10 residues long. Here the CDR3 DNA reads TGTGATAGTGGCAGCTACGAGCAGTACTTC. Translated, it gives CDSGSYEQYF.

Comments on this clonotype: Since the CDR3 does not end with the conserved phenylalanine or tryptophan, this likely comes from a read error. The J gene is TRBJ2-1, the V gene TRBV6-5; D is unclear. The CDR3 totals 13 residues. CDR1 MNHEY and CDR2 SVGAGI come from the germline V gene. V lost 3 bases and J lost 10, with 13 bases in between. The CDR3 DNA reads as TGTGCCAGCAGTTATGACGGATCCCGGGAGCAGTTCTTA. It specifies CASSYDGSREQFL.

As to this clonotype: At one of its ends the junction is not consistent with the germline gene, which may arise from a read error. V is TRBV5-4 and J is TRBJ2-3; D not certain. The CDR3 has 16 residues. Germline V gene data show CDR1 as SGHNT and CDR2 as YYREEE (reference sequence). The CDR3 coding sequence is TGTGTCAGCAGCTCCACTACACCATCTAACACAGATACGCTGTATTTT. Translated, it gives CVSSSTTPSNTDTLYF.

This clonotype was recorded at least ten times. V gene TRBV6-2 or TRBV6-3 combines with J gene TRBJ1-1; D may be TRBD1 (6 bases). V gave up 6 bases and J gave up 1 base, with 12 bases separating them. The length of the CDR3 is 14 residues. The germline V gene has CDR1 MNHEY and CDR2 SVGEGT. The CDR3 DNA sequence: TGTGCCAGCAGCCGCCCGGGACAGAACACTGAAGCTTTCTTT. Residues: CASSRPGQNTEAFF.

To note about this clonotype: Germline is not matched at one junction end, which may reflect a read error. The chain is built from TRBV29-1 and TRBJ2-1, with D possibly TRBD2 on 5 matching bases. This CDR3 is 13 amino acids long. Germline CDR1 reads SQVTM; CDR2 reads ANQGSEA. CDR3 region: CGVEWTDYSEQFF. Here the CDR3 DNA reads TGCGGCGTTGAATGGACTGACTACAGTGAGCAGTTCTTC.

Comments on this clonotype: It is likely a read error, because the conserved phenylalanine at the end of the CDR3 is missing. The V call is TRBV10-3, the J call TRBJ1-5; 8 nucleotides match TRBD1. The CDR3 sequence is 15 residues long. Germline V gives CDR1 ENHRY, CDR2 SYGVKD. The CDR3: CAISDPDRGNQPQHL. The CDR3 bases are TGTGCAATCAGTGACCCGGACAGGGGCAATCAGCCCCAGCATCTT.

In regard to this clonotype: This clone may be a read error of a much larger clone one base away. The rearrangement uses TRBV5-1 and TRBJ2-2; D perhaps matches TRBD1 (6 bases). The CDR3 contains 15 residues. CDR1 and CDR2 (germline): SGHRS, YFSETQ. The chain's CDR3 is CASRLGHANTGELFF. CDR3 DNA sequence: TGCGCCAGCAGGTTGGGACATGCGAACACCGGGGAGCTGTTTTTT.

Note on this clonotype: Just one base apart from a much larger clone, this may be a read error. The rearrangement links TRBV2 to TRBJ2-7; tentative D call: TRBD2 (6 bases). CDR3 length: 14 amino acids. Germline-derived CDR1 and CDR2 are SNHLY and FYNNEI. The V gene lost 7 bases and the J gene lost 9 bases, with 22 bases spanning the gap. This CDR3 reads CASTPWGRTPGQYF. As DNA, the CDR3 is TGTGCCAGCACCCCTTGGGGGAGGACCCCCGGGCAGTACTTC.

J is TRBJ2-4 and V is TRBV5-5; D is tentatively TRBD1 or TRBD2 (5 bases each). Germline-derived CDR1 and CDR2 are SGHKS and YYEKEE (reference sequence). The CDR3 has 14 residues. Trimming removed 5 bases from V and 7 bases from J, with 16 bases in between. The CDR3 here is CASSLESGANIQYF. CDR3 nucleotide sequence: TGTGCCAGCAGTCTAGAGTCCGGGGCGAACATTCAGTACTTC.

With regard to this clonotype: Because it lacks the conserved phenylalanine or tryptophan at the end, this CDR3 is likely a read error. Here the CDR3 DNA reads TGTGCCAGCAGTGGAAGAGGATCCTACGAGCAGTACCTC. Protein: CASSGRGSYEQYL. The chain joins TRBV6-1 to TRBJ2-7, with D unresolved. Germline CDR1 reads MNHNS; CDR2 reads SASEGT. CDR3 length equals 13 residues. V lost 4 bases and J 1 base, leaving 8 bases between the germline ends.

The chain has TRBV11-2 and TRBJ2-1; D is possibly TRBD2 (5 bases). V was clipped by 5 bases and J by 8 bases, with 22 bases between them. There are 16 residues in the CDR3. In germline, CDR1 is SGHAT, CDR2 FQNNGV. The CDR3 loop reads CASSQLWTPLGDEQFF. The CDR3 DNA follows: TGTGCCAGCAGCCAGCTGTGGACTCCCCTAGGAGATGAGCAGTTCTTC.